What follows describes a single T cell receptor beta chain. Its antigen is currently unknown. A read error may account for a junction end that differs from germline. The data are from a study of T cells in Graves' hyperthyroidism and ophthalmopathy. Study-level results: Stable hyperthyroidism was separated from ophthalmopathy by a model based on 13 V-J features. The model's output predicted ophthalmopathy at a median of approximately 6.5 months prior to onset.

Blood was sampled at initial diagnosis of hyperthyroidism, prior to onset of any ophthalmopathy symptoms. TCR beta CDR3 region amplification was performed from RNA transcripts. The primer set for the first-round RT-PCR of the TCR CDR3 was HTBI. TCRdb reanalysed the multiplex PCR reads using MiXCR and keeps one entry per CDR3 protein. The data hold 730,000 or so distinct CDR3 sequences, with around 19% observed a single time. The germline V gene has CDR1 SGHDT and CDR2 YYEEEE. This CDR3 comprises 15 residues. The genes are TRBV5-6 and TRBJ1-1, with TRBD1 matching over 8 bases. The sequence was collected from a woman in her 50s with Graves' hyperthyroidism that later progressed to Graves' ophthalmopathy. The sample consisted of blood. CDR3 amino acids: CASSPLGQGRTGAFF. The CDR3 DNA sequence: TGTGCCAGCAGCCCGCTTGGACAGGGAAGGACTGGAGCTTTCTTT.